This T cell receptor beta chain comes out of a study of T cell repertoires in cytomegalovirus infection. Turning to the study itself: Selected CMV epitopes included recently identified HLA-C-restricted ones as well as well-studied HLA-B-restricted ones.

A few counts support this clonotype. Antigen unknown. TCRdb reprocessed the reads via MiXCR and lists one record per CDR3 protein. The sample lists around 200,000 distinct CDR3 sequences, 38% seen once, with about 60% in the top ten. V was clipped by 0 bases and J by 1 base, with 16 bases between them. This CDR3 has 18 amino acids. Germline CDR1 and CDR2: LNHDA and SQIVND (reference sequence). This TCR came from a human donor in good health (CMV status not recorded). Some clones in this sample may be carry-over from other donors' samples. This rearrangement joins TRBV19 to TRBJ2-4, with D possibly being TRBD2 (8 bases). The input for sequencing was CD8+ T cells from cultured PBMCs, taken from culture after CMV antigen stimulation. The CDR3 loop is CASSIDREGALAKNIQYF. The DNA of the CDR3 is TGTGCCAGTAGTATAGATCGGGAGGGGGCCTTGGCCAAAAACATTCAGTACTTC.